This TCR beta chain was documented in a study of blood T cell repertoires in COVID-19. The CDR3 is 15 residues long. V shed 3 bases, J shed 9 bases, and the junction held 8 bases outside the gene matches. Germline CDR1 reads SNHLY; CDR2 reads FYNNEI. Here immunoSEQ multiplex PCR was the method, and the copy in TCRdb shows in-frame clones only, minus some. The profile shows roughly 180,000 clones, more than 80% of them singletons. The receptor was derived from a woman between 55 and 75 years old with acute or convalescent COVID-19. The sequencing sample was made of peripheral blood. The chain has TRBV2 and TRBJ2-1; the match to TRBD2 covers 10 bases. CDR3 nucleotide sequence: TGTGCCAGCAGTGAGAGGTGGACTAGCGGTAGTGAGCAGTTCTTC. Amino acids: CASSERWTSGSEQFF.